This entry features one T cell receptor (beta chain) sequence. Its antigen is unidentified. From germline, CDR1 is LGHNT and CDR2 FRNRAP. This CDR3 is 15 amino acids long. Trimming stripped 5 bases from V and 3 bases from J, with 16 bases between. The data stem from a study of long-term antiretroviral therapy in people with HIV. Overall study: Collection of the earliest samples took place about a decade ahead of the 2015 immediate-ART recommendation.

Findings of the study overall: Once patients were on ART, diversity went higher but still fell short of transplant donor controls. Versus controls, repertoires in people with HIV had narrower CDR3 length ranges.

The assay used was immunoSEQ (version v3.0), run at survey level. The method was immunoSEQ multiplex PCR; TCRdb's version includes in-frame clones alone and lacks a portion of them. This sample has about 18,000 clones; 78% occur once, and the top ten carry roughly 13%. The receptor was isolated from a woman aged 50 to 65 with HIV. The sequencing here drew on unsorted PBMCs, taken 0.3 years after starting antiretroviral therapy. This chain joins TRBV12-5 and TRBJ1-2; D gene uncertain. DNA for the CDR3: TGTGCTAGTGGTCCGCCTCCGGGGAAATACTATGGCTACACCTTC. Translated: CASGPPPGKYYGYTF.